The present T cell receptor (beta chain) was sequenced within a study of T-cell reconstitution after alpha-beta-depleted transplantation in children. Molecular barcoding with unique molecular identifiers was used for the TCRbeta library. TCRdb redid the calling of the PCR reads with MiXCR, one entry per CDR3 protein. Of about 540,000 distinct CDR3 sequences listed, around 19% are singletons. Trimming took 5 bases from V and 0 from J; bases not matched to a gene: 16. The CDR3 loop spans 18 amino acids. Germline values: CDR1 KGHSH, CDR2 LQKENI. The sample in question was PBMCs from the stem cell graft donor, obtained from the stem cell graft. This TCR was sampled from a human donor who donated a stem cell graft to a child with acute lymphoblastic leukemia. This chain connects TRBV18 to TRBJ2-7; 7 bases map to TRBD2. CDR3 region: CASSSRTRGTKLSYEQYF. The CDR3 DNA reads TGTGCCAGCTCATCCAGGACTAGAGGTACCAAACTCTCCTACGAGCAGTACTTC.